The next 18 T cell receptor beta chains were all read from a single sample in a study of identical twins (dated by TCRdb to about 2016). Library generation was performed with 5' RACE. The run used an Illumina HiSeq 2000. The public reads were run again by TCRdb, first through fastp at Q25 and then through MiXCR, and only productive beta chains were kept. CDR3 protein duplicates are merged, each entry listing the most common genes and DNA. This sample has approximately 260,000 distinct CDR3 sequences in its table, and roughly 13% of those were observed once. Of the sample, 7% to 9% is held by the ten largest clones. The sequencing sample was made of memory (CD45RO+) T cells sorted from blood. According to the study, the label for this sample's cell subset or site signals: CD45RO+ enriched T cells. The receptors stem from a woman aged 18-30 years in good health.

The chain carries TRBV18 and TRBJ1-5; the D is unclear. Trimming removed 5 bases from V and 8 bases from J, with 13 bases in between. Germline CDR1 is KGHSH and CDR2 is LQKENI. The CDR3 has 13 residues. The CDR3 nucleotides read TGTGCCAGCTCAAAAACGGCCGACGAGCCCCAGCATTTT. It encodes CASSKTADEPQHF.

This clonotype was counted between two and nine times. V gene TRBV5-6 combines with J gene TRBJ2-7; 11 bases align to TRBD2. The CDR3 loop spans 18 amino acids. After removal of 4 bases from V and 2 bases from J, the junction contained 14 bases not matched to a gene. CDR1 is SGHDT, CDR2 YYEEEE, per germline. CDR3 nucleotides: TGTGCCAGCAGCAGTTTTGGACTAGCGGGCCCAGGACCCTACGAGCAGTACTTC. Its protein product is CASSSFGLAGPGPYEQYF.

This clonotype was picked up a small number of times. The chain recombines TRBV7-2 with TRBJ2-3; 7 bases align to TRBD2. Germline-derived CDR1 and CDR2 are SGHTA and FQGNSA. Trimming took 2 bases from V and 5 from J; bases not matched to a gene: 10. This CDR3 region has 16 residues. The CDR3, as DNA: TGTGCCAGCAGCTTAATTGGGGGGAGGGTTGGAGATACGCAGTATTTT. Translating gives CASSLIGGRVGDTQYF.

This clonotype was observed at least ten times. The chain has TRBV7-2 and TRBJ1-2; 8 bases align to TRBD1. After removal of 5 bases from V and 4 bases from J, the junction contained 6 bases not matched to a gene. The CDR3 spans 14 residues. CDR1 is SGHTA and CDR2 is FQGNSA in the germline V gene. CDR3 amino acids: CASSTQGASYGYTF. The CDR3 bases are TGTGCCAGCAGCACCCAGGGGGCCAGCTATGGCTACACCTTC.

This clonotype has just a few counts. The J gene is TRBJ2-7, the V gene TRBV12-3 or TRBV12-4; TRBD2 might be the D (6 bases). This CDR3 comprises 14 residues. V lost 3 bases and J 4 bases, leaving 13 bases between the germline ends. The CDR3 spells CASSFNRREYEQYF. The DNA for the CDR3 is TGTGCCAGCAGTTTTAACAGGAGGGAGTACGAGCAGTACTTC.

This clonotype was observed a few times. The chain carries TRBV30 and TRBJ1-1; D is unresolved. V lost 5 bases, J lost 4 bases, and 11 bases lay in between. From germline, CDR1 is GTSNPN and CDR2 SVGIG (reference sequence). This CDR3 contains 12 residues. The DNA of the CDR3 is TGTGCCTGGGCAAGGGTTTTCACTGAAGCTTTCTTT. As protein: CAWARVFTEAFF.

The chain is built from TRBV7-9 and TRBJ2-5; TRBD2 matches at 9 bases. The CDR3 contains 16 residues. CDR1 and CDR2 from the germline V gene are SEHNR and FQNEAQ (reference sequence). V was pared by 5 bases and J by 2 bases, with 9 bases of the junction left unmatched. CDR3 sequence: CASSGGGGAPQETQYF. As DNA, the CDR3 is TGTGCCAGCAGCGGAGGCGGGGGGGCACCGCAAGAGACCCAGTACTTC.

This chain joins TRBV4-3 and TRBJ2-7, with unresolved D. CDR3 size: 13 residues. V was cut by 0 bases and J by 4 bases, with 7 bases left in between. The V gene's germline CDR1 is LGHNA and CDR2 YSLEER. CDR3 protein: CASSQEGAYEQYF. DNA for the CDR3: TGCGCCAGCAGCCAAGAGGGTGCGTACGAGCAGTACTTC.

This clonotype was recorded many times. The chain has TRBV12-3 or TRBV12-4 and TRBJ1-5; D not certain. This CDR3 is built from 15 residues. V lost 5 bases and J 0 bases, leaving 11 bases between the germline ends. DNA of the CDR3: TGTGCCAGCAGTCCTCAGCCCTATAGCAATCAGCCCCAGCATTTT. It yields the protein CASSPQPYSNQPQHF.

This clonotype was detected many times. The chain carries TRBV12-3 or TRBV12-4 and TRBJ1-3, with TRBD1 identical over 10 bases. Trimming removed 7 bases from V and 3 bases from J; junction bases left unmatched: 6. The CDR3 loop spans 15 amino acids. CDR3 sequence reads: CASNRDRGVGNTIYF. DNA for the CDR3: TGTGCCAGCAACCGGGACAGGGGAGTTGGAAACACCATATATTTT.

This chain links TRBV6-5 with TRBJ2-3; 12 nucleotides line up with TRBD2. Trimming removed 5 bases from V and 0 bases from J; junction bases left unmatched: 6. CDR1 is MNHEY, CDR2 SVGAGI, per germline. The CDR3 spans 17 residues. The CDR3 bases are TGTGCCAGCAGTCGGACCGGGACTAGCGGGAGCACAGATACGCAGTATTTT. This sequence encodes CASSRTGTSGSTDTQYF.

In regard to this clonotype: A read error may produce the germline difference seen at one junction end. This chain links TRBV5-6 with TRBJ1-1; a weak D match, TRBD1 (5 bases). Germline CDR1 and CDR2: SGHDT and YYEEEE. The CDR3 contains 13 residues. The CDR3 is CASTLVIGEEAFF. The CDR3 DNA reads TGTGCCAGCACCTTGGTAATAGGGGAGGAAGCTTTCTTT.

The gene calls are TRBV3-1 and TRBJ1-2; D ambiguous. This CDR3 region has 15 residues. Deletions cut 2 bases from V and 0 bases from J, with 10 bases between. The germline CDR1 and CDR2 sequences are LGHDT and YNNKEL (reference sequence). As DNA, the CDR3 is TGTGCCAGCAGCCAACAGACCGGCCCTAACTATGGCTACACCTTC. It encodes CASSQQTGPNYGYTF.

The chain has TRBV12-3 or TRBV12-4 and TRBJ2-3; D remains ambiguous. Trimming removed 2 bases at V and 4 bases at J, with 7 bases between. The CDR3 has 13 amino acids. CDR3 nucleotides: TGTGCCAGCAGTTTAAGATACCCAGATACGCAGTATTTT. The encoded protein is CASSLRYPDTQYF.

This chain links TRBV10-3 with TRBJ2-5; 11 bases are shared with TRBD2. V lost 6 bases, J lost 2 bases, and 2 bases stayed unmatched. The length of the CDR3 is 14 residues. CDR1 is ENHRY and CDR2 is SYGVKD in the germline V gene. The DNA for the CDR3 is TGTGCCATCAGCATAGCGGGGGGGCAAGAGACCCAGTACTTC. Protein: CAISIAGGQETQYF.

This clonotype was seen repeatedly, ten times or more. The V gene is TRBV3-1, the J gene TRBJ1-1; D may be TRBD1 (5 bases). The CDR3 is 14 residues long. CDR1 and CDR2 from the germline V gene are LGHDT and YNNKEL (reference sequence). The ends were cut back, 4 bases at V and 1 base at J, with 10 bases in the middle. CDR3 in DNA: TGTGCCAGCAGCCCCTTCGGACAGAACACTGAAGCTTTCTTT. Protein sequence: CASSPFGQNTEAFF. The full variable domain, completed using reference TRBV3-1 and TRBJ1-1, is DTAVSQTPKYLVTQMGNDKSIKCEQNLGHDTMYWYKQDSKKFLKIMFSYNNKELIINETVPNRFSPKSPDKAHLNLHINSLELGDSAVYFCASSPFGQNTEAFFGQGTRLTVV.

This clonotype has a handful of counts. The V call is TRBV2, the J call TRBJ2-5; D is uncertain. Germline values: CDR1 SNHLY, CDR2 FYNNEI. CDR3 length: 10 amino acids. The ends were cut back, 6 bases at V and 6 bases at J, with 5 bases in the middle. The CDR3 DNA reads TGTGCCAGCAGAATCAAGACCCAGTACTTC. Protein: CASRIKTQYF.

The chain joins TRBV20-1 to TRBJ1-1; D may be TRBD1 (5 bases). V was clipped by 3 bases and J by 4 bases, with 12 bases between them. Germline-derived CDR1 and CDR2 are DFQATT and SNEGSKA (reference sequence). This CDR3 is built from 13 residues. As DNA, the CDR3 is TGCAGTGCTAGGGACATTACGGGCACTGAAGCTTTCTTT. Its translation is CSARDITGTEAFF.